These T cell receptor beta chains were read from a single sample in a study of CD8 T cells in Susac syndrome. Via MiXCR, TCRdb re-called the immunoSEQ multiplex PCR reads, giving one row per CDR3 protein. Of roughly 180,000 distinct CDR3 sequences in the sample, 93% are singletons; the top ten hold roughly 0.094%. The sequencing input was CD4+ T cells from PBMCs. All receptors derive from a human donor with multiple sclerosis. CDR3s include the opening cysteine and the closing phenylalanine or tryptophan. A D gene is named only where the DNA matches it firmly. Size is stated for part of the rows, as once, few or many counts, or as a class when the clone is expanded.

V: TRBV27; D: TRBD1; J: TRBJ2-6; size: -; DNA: TGTGCCAGCAGGACAAGACAGGGTTTGTGGTCTGGGGCCAACGTCCTGACTTTC; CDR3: CASRTRQGLWSGANVLTF
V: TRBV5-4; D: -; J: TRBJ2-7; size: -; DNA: TGTGCCAGCAGCTTGGAACTAGGGGGCTACGAGCAGTACTTC; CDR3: CASSLELGGYEQYF
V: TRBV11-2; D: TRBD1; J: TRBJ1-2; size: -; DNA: TGTGCCAGCAGCCCGGTCGGGACAGGGATGGACACCTTC; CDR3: CASSPVGTGMDTF
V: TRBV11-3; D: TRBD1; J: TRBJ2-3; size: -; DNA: TGTGCCAGCAGCCAGACAGGGGTCCGCACAGATACGCAGTATTTT; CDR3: CASSQTGVRTDTQYF
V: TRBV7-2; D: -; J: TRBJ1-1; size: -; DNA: TGTGCCAGTCTGACTCTATTGGACACTGAAGCTTTCTTT; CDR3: CASLTLLDTEAFF
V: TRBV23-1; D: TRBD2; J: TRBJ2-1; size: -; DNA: TGCGCCAGCACGCCGGGACTAGCGGGGAATGAGCAGTTCTTC; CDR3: CASTPGLAGNEQFF
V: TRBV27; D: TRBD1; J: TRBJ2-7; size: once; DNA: TGTGCCAGCAGTACCCAGGGGGCCGGTCTCAGGGTGCAGTACTTC; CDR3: CASSTQGAGLRVQYF
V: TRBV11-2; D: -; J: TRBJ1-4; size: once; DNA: TGTGCCAGCAGCTCCCTTAGAGGAGATGAAAAACTGTTTTTT; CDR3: CASSSLRGDEKLFF
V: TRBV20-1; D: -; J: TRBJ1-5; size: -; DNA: TGCAGTGCTAGAGTGGGGGGATACCGATACAATCAGCCCCAGCATTTT; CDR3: CSARVGGYRYNQPQHF
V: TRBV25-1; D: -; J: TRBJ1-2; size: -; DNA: TGTGCCAGCAGTGAATTGGAGTCGAGCTACACCTTC; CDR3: CASSELESSYTF
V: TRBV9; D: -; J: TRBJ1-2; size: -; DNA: TGTGCCAGCAGCGTGAGGGGGGGCGATGGCTACACCTTC; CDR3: CASSVRGGDGYTF
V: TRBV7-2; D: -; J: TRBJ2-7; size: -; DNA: TGTGCCAGCAGCTTAGCGCCGGTAGCGGCCGCCTACGAGCAGTACTTC; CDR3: CASSLAPVAAAYEQYF
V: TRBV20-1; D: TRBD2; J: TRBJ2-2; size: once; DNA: TGCAGTGCAAGGACTAGCGGGGGGGGCTTGGGGACCGGGGAGCTGTTTTTT; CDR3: CSARTSGGGLGTGELFF
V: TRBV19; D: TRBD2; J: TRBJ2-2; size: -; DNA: TGTGCCAGTAGTATCCCGAGCGGGAGGACCGGGACCGGGGAGCTGTTTTTT; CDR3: CASSIPSGRTGTGELFF
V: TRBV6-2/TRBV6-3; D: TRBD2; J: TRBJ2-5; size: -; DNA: TGTGCCAGCAGGGATCCCAGCGGGGCACAAGAGACCCAGTACTTC; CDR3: CASRDPSGAQETQYF
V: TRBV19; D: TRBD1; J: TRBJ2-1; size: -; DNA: TGTGCCAGTAGTAGGGGACAGGGGGCGGGCAATGAGCAGTTCTTC; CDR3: CASSRGQGAGNEQFF
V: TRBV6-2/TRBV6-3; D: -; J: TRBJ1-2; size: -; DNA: TGTGCCAGCAGACTCGATAGCACGCGCGGCTACACCTTC; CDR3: CASRLDSTRGYTF
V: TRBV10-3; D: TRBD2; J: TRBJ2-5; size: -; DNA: TGTGCCATCAGTGAGGGGCGGGAGCACGCAGAGACCCAGTACTTC; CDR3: CAISEGREHAETQYF
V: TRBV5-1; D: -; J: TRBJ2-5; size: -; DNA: TGCGCCAGCAGCTTGCAGCAGGGACCCACGGAGACCCAGTACTTC; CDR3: CASSLQQGPTETQYF
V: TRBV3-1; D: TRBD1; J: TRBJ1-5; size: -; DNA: TGTGCCAGCAGCTCCGGGACAGGGAACCAGCCCCAGCATTTT; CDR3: CASSSGTGNQPQHF
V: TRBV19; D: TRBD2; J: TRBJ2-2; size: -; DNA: TGTGCCAGTAGGACTAGCGAAACCGGGGAGCTGTTTTTT; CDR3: CASRTSETGELFF
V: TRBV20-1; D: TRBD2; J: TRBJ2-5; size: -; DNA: TGCAGTGCCCCCGGGGGCGGGGGGAGTCAAGAGACCCAGTACTTC; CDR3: CSAPGGGGSQETQYF
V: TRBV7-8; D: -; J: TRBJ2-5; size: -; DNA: TGTGCCAGCAGAGTGGCGGTTCCCGAGACCCAGTACTTC; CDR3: CASRVAVPETQYF
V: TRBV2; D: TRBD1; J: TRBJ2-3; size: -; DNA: TGTGCCAGCAATCGACAGGGCAACACAGATACGCAGTATTTT; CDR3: CASNRQGNTDTQYF
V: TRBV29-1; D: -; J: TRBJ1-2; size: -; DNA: TGCAGCGTTGAACATGACGGGAGCGGCTATGGCTACACCTTC; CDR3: CSVEHDGSGYGYTF
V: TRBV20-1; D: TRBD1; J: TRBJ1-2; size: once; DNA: TGCAGTGTCACACAGGGGGCGGACTATGGCTACACCTTC; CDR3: CSVTQGADYGYTF
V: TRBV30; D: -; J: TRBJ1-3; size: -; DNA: TGTGCCTGGGGGTCCGAAGGAAACACCATATATTTT; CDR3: CAWGSEGNTIYF
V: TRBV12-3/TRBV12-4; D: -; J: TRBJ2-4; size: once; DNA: TGTGCCAGCAGTTTCCTTGGCTTTCAGTACTTC; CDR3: CASSFLGFQYF
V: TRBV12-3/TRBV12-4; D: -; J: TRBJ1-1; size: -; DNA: TGTGCCAGCCTTCTGTATGGGGAGCGGACTGAAGCTTTCTTT; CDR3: CASLLYGERTEAFF
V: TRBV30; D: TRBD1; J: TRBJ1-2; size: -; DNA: TGTGCCTGGAGTCCCCGACAGGGGTATGGCTACACCTTC; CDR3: CAWSPRQGYGYTF
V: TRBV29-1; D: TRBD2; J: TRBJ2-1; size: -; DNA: TGCAGCGTTGAATTATGGCTAGCGGGGAGCTACAATGAGCAGTTCTTC; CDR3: CSVELWLAGSYNEQFF
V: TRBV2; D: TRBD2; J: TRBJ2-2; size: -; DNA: TGTGCCAGCTCTCCGGGGGGGAACACCGGGGAGCTGTTTTTT; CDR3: CASSPGGNTGELFF
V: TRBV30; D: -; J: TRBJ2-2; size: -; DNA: TGTGCCTGGAACTCAGGGACCGGGGAGCTGTTTTTT; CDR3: CAWNSGTGELFF
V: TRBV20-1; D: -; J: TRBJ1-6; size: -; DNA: TGCAGTGCTAGAGATGTACAGGGCACACGTTCACCCCTCCACTTT; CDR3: CSARDVQGTRSPLHF
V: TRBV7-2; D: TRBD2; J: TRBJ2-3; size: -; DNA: TGTGCCAGCAGCTTATCTGCTAGCGGGAGGGCCGCAGATACGCAGTATTTT; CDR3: CASSLSASGRAADTQYF
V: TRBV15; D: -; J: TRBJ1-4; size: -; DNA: TGTGCCACCAGCAGAGGATTTGAAAAACTGTTTTTT; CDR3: CATSRGFEKLFF
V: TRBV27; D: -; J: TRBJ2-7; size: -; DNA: TGTGCCAGCCAGAATCCCCAGAGCTACGAGCAGTACTTC; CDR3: CASQNPQSYEQYF
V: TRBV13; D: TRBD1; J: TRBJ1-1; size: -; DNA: TGTGCCAGCAGCTTGCGGGACAGGGGTGAAGCTTTCTTT; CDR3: CASSLRDRGEAFF
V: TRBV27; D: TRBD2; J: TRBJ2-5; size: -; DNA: TGTGCCGCTTCCCCCCGGGGGGGAGAGACCCAGTACTTC; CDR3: CAASPRGGETQYF
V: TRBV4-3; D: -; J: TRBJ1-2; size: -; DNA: TGCGCCAGCAGCCGGACAGAGTTCTATGGCTACACCTTC; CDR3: CASSRTEFYGYTF
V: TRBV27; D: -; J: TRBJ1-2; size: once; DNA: TGTGCCAGTCATAAATCACGGGCAAAGGGTATTGAAGGCTACACCTTC; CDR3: CASHKSRAKGIEGYTF
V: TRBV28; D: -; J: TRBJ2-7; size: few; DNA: TGTGCCAGCAGTTTAGACCCAACCTACGAGCAGTACTTC; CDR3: CASSLDPTYEQYF
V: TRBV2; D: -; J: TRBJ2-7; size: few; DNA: TGTGCCAGCAGTGGTACCGGCTACGAGCAGTACTTC; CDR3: CASSGTGYEQYF
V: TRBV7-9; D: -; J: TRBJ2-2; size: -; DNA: TGTGCCAGCAGCGCTCGCCGGGACGGAGGTAACACCGGGGAGCTGTTTTTT; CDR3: CASSARRDGGNTGELFF
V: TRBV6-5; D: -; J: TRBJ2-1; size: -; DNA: TGTGCCAGCAGTTATCAGACTGGCTCCTACAATGAGCAGTTCTTC; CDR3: CASSYQTGSYNEQFF
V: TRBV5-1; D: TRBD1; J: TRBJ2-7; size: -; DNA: TGCGCCAGCAGCGAGACAGGGGGCCCACCTTACGAGCAGTACTTC; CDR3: CASSETGGPPYEQYF
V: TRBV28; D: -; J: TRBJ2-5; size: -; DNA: TGTGCCAGCAACGGCGGGACGAAAGAGACCCAGTACTTC; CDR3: CASNGGTKETQYF
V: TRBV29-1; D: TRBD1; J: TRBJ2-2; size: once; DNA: TGCAGCGTTGGGACAGGGCGGACCGGGGAGCTGTTTTTT; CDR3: CSVGTGRTGELFF